This T cell receptor (beta chain) was captured in a study of cytomegalovirus exposure and HLA in healthy donors. The CDR3 runs to 11 residues. CDR1 LNHNV and CDR2 YYDKDF come from the germline V gene (reference sequence). Trimming shortened V by 8 bases and J by 6 bases, and 10 bases separated the two germline ends. In the PCR, 60 Vbeta and 13 Jbeta primers were used. Data came from immunoSEQ multiplex PCR; TCRdb stores just in-frame clones and leaves some out. The sample lists 45,000 to 55,000 clones, around three fifths seen once, with approximately 12% in the top ten. Whole-study results and caveats: There were some V segments, including TRBV6-2 and TRBV6-3, excluded as indistinguishable.

Details on this clone: Its antigen is unknown.

This sequence was found in a human donor in good health. The sequenced sample was PBMCs. The gene calls are TRBV15 and TRBJ2-5; possible D gene TRBD1, 5 bases. The CDR3 region is CATGASKTQYF. The CDR3 DNA reads TGTGCCACCGGGGCCAGTAAGACCCAGTACTTC.